This entry is about one T cell receptor (beta chain). Its target is not known. The data stem from a study of blood T cells in healthy people across ages. Study-wide points: Researchers report that TCR beta diversity correlated strongly with naive T cell percentage.

The ends lost 3 bases at V and 6 bases at J; junction bases unmatched: 6. This CDR3 has 14 amino acids. Total RNA was extracted at no less than 6 micrograms per sample. The use of a sample-barcoded 5' primer and a J-beta primer mix characterized a second PCR of roughly 6 to 11 cycles. TCRdb re-called the 5' RACE reads with MiXCR, one entry per CDR3 protein. The sample lists 600,000 to 850,000 distinct CDR3 sequences; roughly 25% were seen once. These records were also assigned to another study, of T cells of mothers and their children. That publication notes: Overlap ran slightly, non-significantly higher for related than unrelated mother-child pairs.

The sample consisted of blood. This chain joins TRBV12-3 or TRBV12-4 and TRBJ2-7; 9 bases align to TRBD2. The receptor comes from a boy aged 5 to 17 in good health. This CDR3 reads CASSFVSGSSEQYF. CDR3 coding DNA: TGTGCCAGCAGTTTTGTTAGCGGGAGTAGCGAGCAGTACTTC.